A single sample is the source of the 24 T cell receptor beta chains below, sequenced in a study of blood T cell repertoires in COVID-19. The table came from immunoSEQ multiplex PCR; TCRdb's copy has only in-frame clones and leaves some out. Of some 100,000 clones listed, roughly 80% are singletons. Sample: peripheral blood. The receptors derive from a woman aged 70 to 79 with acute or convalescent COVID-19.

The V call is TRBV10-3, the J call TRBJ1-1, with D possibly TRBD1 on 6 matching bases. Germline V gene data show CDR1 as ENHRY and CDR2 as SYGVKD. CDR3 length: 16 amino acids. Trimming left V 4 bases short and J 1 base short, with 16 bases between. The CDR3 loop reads CAISAADRWRNTEAFF. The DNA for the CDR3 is TGTGCCATCAGTGCCGCGGACAGATGGAGGAACACTGAAGCTTTCTTT.

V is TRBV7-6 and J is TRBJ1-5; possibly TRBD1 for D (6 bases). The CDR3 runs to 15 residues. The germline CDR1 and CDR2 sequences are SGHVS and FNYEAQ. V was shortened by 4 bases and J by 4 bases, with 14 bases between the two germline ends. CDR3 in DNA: TGTGCCAGCAGCTCGACGACAGGTGTAAATCAGCCCCAGCATTTT. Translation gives CASSSTTGVNQPQHF.

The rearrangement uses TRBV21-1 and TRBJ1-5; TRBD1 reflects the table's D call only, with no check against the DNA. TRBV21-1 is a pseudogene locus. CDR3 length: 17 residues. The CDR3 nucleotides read TGTGCCAGCAGCAATAACAGGGGACCCTATAGCAATCAGCCCCAGCATTTT. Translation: CASSNNRGPYSNQPQHF.

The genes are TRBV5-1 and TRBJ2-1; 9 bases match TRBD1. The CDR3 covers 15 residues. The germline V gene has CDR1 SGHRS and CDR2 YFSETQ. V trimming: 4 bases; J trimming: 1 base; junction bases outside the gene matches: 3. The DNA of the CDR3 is TGCGCCAGCAGCACAGGACAGGGGTCCTACAATGAGCAGTTCTTC. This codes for CASSTGQGSYNEQFF.

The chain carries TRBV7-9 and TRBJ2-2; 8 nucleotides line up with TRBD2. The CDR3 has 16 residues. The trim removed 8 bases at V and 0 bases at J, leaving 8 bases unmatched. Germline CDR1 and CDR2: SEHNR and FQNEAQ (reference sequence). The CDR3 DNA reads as TGTGCCAGCCCCCTCCTAGCGGGCTCGAACACCGGGGAGCTGTTTTTT. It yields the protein CASPLLAGSNTGELFF.

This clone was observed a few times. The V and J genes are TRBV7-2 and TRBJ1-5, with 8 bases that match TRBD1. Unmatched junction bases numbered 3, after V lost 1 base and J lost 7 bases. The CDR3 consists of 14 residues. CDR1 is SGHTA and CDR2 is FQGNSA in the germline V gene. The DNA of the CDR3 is TGTGCCAGCAGCTTAGAGACAGGGGAACAGCCCCAGCATTTT. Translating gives CASSLETGEQPQHF.

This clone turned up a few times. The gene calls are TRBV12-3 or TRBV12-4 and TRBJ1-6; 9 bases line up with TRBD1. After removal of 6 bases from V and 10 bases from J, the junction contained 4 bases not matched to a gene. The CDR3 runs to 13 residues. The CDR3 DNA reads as TGTGCCAGCAGAACAGGGGGCTACTCACCCCTCCACTTT. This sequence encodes CASRTGGYSPLHF.

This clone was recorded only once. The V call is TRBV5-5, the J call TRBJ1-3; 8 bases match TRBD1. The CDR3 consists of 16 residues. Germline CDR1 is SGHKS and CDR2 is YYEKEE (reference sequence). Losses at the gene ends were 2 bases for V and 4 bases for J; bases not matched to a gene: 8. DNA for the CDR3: TGTGCCAGCAGCTTTCAGACAGGGGTTGCCGGAAACACCATATATTTT. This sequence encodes CASSFQTGVAGNTIYF.

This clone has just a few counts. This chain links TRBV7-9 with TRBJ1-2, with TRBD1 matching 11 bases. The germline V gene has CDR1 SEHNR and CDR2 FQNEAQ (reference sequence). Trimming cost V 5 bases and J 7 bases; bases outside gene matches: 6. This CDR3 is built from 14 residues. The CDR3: CASSPDRGQGGYTF. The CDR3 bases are TGTGCCAGCAGCCCGGACAGGGGGCAAGGTGGCTACACCTTC.

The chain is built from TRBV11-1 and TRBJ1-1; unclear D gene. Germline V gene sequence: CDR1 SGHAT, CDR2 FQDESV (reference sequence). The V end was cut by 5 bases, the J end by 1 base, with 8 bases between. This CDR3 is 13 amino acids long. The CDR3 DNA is TGTGCCAGCAGCGCTACAGCGAACACTGAAGCTTTCTTT. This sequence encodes CASSATANTEAFF.

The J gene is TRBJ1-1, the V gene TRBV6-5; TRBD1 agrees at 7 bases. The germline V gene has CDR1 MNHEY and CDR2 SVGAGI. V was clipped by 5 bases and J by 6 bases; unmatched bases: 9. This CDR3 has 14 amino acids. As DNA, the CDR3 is TGTGCCAGCAGTCCCAGAGGGACAGACGCTGAAGCTTTCTTT. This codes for CASSPRGTDAEAFF.

CDR3 coding DNA: TGTGCCAGCAGCTTAGTACTAGCGGGGGCCAATGAGCAGTTCTTC. Protein sequence: CASSLVLAGANEQFF. The chain recombines TRBV7-3 with TRBJ2-1, with TRBD2 matching over 11 bases. Per germline, CDR1 SGHTA and CDR2 FQGTGA. CDR3 length: 15 residues. Losses at the gene ends were 2 bases for V and 6 bases for J; bases not matched to a gene: 3.

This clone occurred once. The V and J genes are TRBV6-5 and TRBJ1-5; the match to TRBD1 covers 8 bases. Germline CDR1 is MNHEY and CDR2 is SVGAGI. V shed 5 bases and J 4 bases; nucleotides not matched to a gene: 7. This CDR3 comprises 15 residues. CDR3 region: CASSMDRVDNQPQHF. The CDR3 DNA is TGTGCCAGCAGTATGGACAGGGTTGATAATCAGCCCCAGCATTTT.

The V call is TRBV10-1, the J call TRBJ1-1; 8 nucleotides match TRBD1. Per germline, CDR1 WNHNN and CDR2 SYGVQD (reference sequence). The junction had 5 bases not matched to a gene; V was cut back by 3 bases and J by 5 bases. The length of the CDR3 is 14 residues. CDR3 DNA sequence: TGCGCCAGCAGTGAAGGGACAGGCCCTACTGAAGCTTTCTTT. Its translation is CASSEGTGPTEAFF.

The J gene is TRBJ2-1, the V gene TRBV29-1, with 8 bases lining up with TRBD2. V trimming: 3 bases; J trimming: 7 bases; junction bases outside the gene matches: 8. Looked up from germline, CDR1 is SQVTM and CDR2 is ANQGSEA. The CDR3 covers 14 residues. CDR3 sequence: CSVEAGGILNEQFF. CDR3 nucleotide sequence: TGCAGCGTTGAGGCGGGGGGCATTTTGAATGAGCAGTTCTTC.

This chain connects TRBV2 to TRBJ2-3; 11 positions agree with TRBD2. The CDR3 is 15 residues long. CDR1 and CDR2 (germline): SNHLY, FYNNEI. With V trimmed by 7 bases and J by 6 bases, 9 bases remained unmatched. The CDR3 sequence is CASTLPTSGVDTQYF. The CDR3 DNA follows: TGTGCCAGCACCTTGCCGACTAGCGGGGTTGATACGCAGTATTTT. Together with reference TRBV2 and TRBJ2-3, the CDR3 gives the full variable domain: EPEVTQTPSHQVTQMGQEVILRCVPISNHLYFYWYRQILGQKVEFLVSFYNNEISEKSEIFDDQFSVERPDGSNFTLKIRSTKLEDSAMYFCASTLPTSGVDTQYFGPGTRLTVL.

For the CDR3, the DNA is TGTGCCACCAAACCGGGACAGGGCCTTATGGGTCATTATGAAAAACTGTTTTTT. Its translation is CATKPGQGLMGHYEKLFF. This chain connects TRBV19 to TRBJ1-4; the match to TRBD1 covers 9 bases. The CDR3 is 18 residues long. CDR1 and CDR2 from the germline V gene are LNHDA and SQIVND (reference sequence). Germline trimming cut 10 bases from V and 6 bases from J; bases unmatched to any gene: 21.

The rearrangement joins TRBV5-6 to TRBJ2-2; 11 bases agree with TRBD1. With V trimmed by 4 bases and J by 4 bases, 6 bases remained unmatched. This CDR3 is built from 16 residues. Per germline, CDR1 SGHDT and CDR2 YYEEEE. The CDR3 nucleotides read TGTGCCAGCAGCCCGGGGACAGGGGGTTTCACCGGGGAGCTGTTTTTT. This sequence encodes CASSPGTGGFTGELFF.

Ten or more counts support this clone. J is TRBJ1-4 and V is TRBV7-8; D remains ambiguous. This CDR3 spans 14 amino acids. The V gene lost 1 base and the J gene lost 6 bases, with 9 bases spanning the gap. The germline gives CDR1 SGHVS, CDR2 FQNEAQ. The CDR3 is CASSLGWEDEKLFF. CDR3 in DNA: TGTGCCAGCAGCTTAGGATGGGAGGATGAAAAACTGTTTTTT.

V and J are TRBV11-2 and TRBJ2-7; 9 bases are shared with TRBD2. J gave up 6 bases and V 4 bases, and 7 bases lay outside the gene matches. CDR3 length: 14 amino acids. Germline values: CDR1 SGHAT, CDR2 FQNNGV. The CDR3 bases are TGTGCCAGCAGCTCCCAGCGGGGGGTTAGCGAGCAGTACTTC. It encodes CASSSQRGVSEQYF.

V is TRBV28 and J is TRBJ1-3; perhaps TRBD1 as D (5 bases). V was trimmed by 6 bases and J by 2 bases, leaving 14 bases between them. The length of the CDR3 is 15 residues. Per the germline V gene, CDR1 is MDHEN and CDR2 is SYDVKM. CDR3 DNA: TGTGCCAGCAGCGGAGGGGAGACAACTGGAAACACCATATATTTT. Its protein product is CASSGGETTGNTIYF.

The CDR3 is CASSTDGLPSGNTIYF. The CDR3, as DNA: TGTGCCAGCAGCACGGACGGACTTCCCTCTGGAAACACCATATATTTT. The chain is built from TRBV5-5 and TRBJ1-3; D is unclear. V was shortened by 4 bases and J by 0 bases, with 14 bases between the two germline ends. Germline V gene lookup returns CDR1 SGHKS and CDR2 YYEKEE (reference sequence). CDR3 length: 16 residues.

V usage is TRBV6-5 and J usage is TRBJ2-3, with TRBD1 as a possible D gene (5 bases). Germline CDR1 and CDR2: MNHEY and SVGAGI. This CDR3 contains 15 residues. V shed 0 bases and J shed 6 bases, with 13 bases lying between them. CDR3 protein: CASSYSRTKSDTQYF. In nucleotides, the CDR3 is TGTGCCAGCAGTTACTCGAGGACAAAGAGCGATACGCAGTATTTT.

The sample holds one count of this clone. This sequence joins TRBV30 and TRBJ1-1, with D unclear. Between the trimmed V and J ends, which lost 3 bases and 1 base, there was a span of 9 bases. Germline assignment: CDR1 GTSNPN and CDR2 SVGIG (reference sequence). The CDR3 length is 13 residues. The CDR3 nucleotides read TGTGCCTGGAGCCTAGACGAGAACACTGAAGCTTTCTTT. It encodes CAWSLDENTEAFF.